This TCR beta chain appears in the sequencing data of a study of OX40 agonist ivuxolimab in advanced cancers. This CDR3 comprises 15 residues. After removal of 3 bases from V and 7 bases from J, the junction contained 7 bases not matched to a gene. Looked up from germline, CDR1 is LNHDA and CDR2 is SQIVND (reference sequence). The data were produced by immunoSEQ multiplex PCR, yet TCRdb's version contains in-frame clones alone and is incomplete. The sample consists of fewer than 50,000 clones, just under 90% of them appearing once. V gene TRBV19 combines with J gene TRBJ2-1; 9 bases are a match to TRBD2. This clonotype was sampled from an adult with an advanced solid tumor such as melanoma, head and neck, liver or kidney cancer. This sample comprised CD4+ or CD8+ T cells sorted from blood, obtained in a trial of the OX40 agonist ivuxolimab. CDR3 amino acids: CASSIFGTSPNEQFF. CDR3 sequence (DNA): TGTGCCAGTAGTATTTTTGGGACTAGCCCGAATGAGCAGTTCTTC.